This TCR beta chain was identified in a study of long-term antiretroviral therapy in people with HIV. The study's findings and limits: Post-ART, diversity grew, though it stayed under transplant donor control levels.

It was version v3.0 of the immunoSEQ assay that was run at survey level. The method was immunoSEQ multiplex PCR; TCRdb's version includes in-frame clones alone and lacks a portion of them. The table includes over 15,000 clones, 91% detected once. Remarks on this clone: Its antigen is unidentified.

Germline V gene sequence: CDR1 MRHNA, CDR2 SNTAGT. The CDR3 is made up of 22 amino acids. V lost 0 bases to trimming and J lost 0 bases; unmatched junction nucleotides: 17. The origin of this receptor is a man aged 55 to 70 with HIV. This chain joins TRBV6-4 and TRBJ2-7, with TRBD2 matching over 13 bases. The source was unsorted PBMCs, collected 0.3 years after starting antiretroviral therapy. The CDR3 spells CASSDSRRRTSGSNLPSYEQYF. The CDR3 nucleotides read TGTGCCAGCAGTGACTCGAGGCGGAGGACTAGCGGGAGTAATCTACCCTCCTACGAGCAGTACTTC.